This TCR beta chain came from a study of blood T cell repertoires in COVID-19 (TCRdb year 2020). The study in broad terms: Samples from collaborators originated in the United States, Italy and Spain and spanned both the acute and convalescent phases of COVID-19. The prospective study material was composed of cDNA or gDNA derived from T cells, B-cell-depleted T cells, or PBMCs. Deeply sampled blood TCRbeta repertoires from subjects exposed to, actively infected with, or recovered from COVID-19 were included in the dataset. A freely available public database, intended as a resource for researchers studying the immune response to SARS-CoV-2, is where the repertoires were released. Samples were obtained from the ongoing ImmuneRACE study (first 160 participants) and from some 1,300 subjects provided by 6 global collaborators. A de-identified subject ID, COVID-19 status, age in years and sex were almost always included in the sample metadata. Where available, HLA class I and class II types were taken from metadata supplied by the sample provider and were not determined by assay-based typing. What the research found in general, with its limitations: The quantity of clinical and demographic metadata differed by source and by participant and was supplied without curation.

TCRbeta CDR3 regions were amplified from genomic DNA using the immunoSEQ Assay, a bias-controlled multiplex PCR. As for the original processing: The number of nucleated cells in each sample was estimated from the amplification of reference gene primers within the assay. Sequence reads were collapsed and filtered to measure the absolute abundance of every unique TCRbeta CDR3 rearrangement. Productive Simpson clonality was computed per sample as the square root of Simpson's diversity index over productive rearrangements. TCRdb took over this immuneACCESS table, retaining in-frame rearrangements with V and J assigned. Such tables are incomplete; in checked studies, under half of the missing clones stem from an unresolved V gene, and the remainder is unexplained. V and J calls plus clone size are reproduced from that table; the DNA served to infer D and trimming. In this sample the table shows about 100,000 clones, just under 80% of which occur a single time. The ten largest clones represent around a third of the sample.

Based on the germline V gene, the CDR1 and CDR2 sequences are SGHNT and YENEEA. There are 13 amino acids in the CDR3, from cysteine to phenylalanine inclusive. The CDR3 DNA has 39 bases and is translated from base 1. Trimming removed 5 bases from V and 9 bases from J, leaving 17 bases between the germline ends. This clone was seen once. There is no known antigen for this receptor. Base-call qualities are not available, and no considerably larger clone is one nucleotide away. The collaborating institutions used their own protocols to collect whole blood in K2EDTA tubes. For TCRbeta analysis, collaborator samples were shipped as frozen whole blood, as isolated PBMCs, or as DNA extracted from either sample type.

The material sequenced was peripheral blood. This TCR came from a man between 65 and 85 years old with active or convalescent COVID-19. The chain uses TRBV11-3 and TRBJ2-7, with a weak D call of TRBD1 (5 bases match). The CDR3 protein sequence reads: CASSLRQLRGQYF. The DNA reads TGTGCCAGCAGCCTGCGACAGCTACGAGGGCAGTACTTC.